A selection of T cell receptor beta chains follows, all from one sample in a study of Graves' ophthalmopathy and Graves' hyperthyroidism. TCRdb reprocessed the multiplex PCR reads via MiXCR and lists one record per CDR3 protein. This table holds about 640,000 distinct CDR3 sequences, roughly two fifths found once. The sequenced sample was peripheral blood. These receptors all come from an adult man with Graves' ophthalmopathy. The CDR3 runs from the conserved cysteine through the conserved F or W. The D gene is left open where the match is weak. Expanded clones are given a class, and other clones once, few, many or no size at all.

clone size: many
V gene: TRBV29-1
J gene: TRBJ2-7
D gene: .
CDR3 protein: CSVGSAYEQYF
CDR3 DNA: TGCAGCGTTGGAAGCGCATACGAGCAGTACTTC

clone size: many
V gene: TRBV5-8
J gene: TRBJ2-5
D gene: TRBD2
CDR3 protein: CASSPRASGSQQETQYF
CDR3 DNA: TGTGCCAGCAGCCCGCGGGCTAGCGGATCGCAACAAGAGACCCAGTACTTC

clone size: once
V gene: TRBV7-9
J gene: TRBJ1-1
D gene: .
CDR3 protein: CASSVGKGRYTEAFF
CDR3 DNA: TGTGCTAGCAGCGTCGGAAAGGGGCGATACACTGAAGCTTTCTTT

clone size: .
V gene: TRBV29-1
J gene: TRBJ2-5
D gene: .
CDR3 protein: CSVEGAETQYF
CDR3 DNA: TGCAGCGTTGAAGGGGCAGAGACCCAGTACTTC

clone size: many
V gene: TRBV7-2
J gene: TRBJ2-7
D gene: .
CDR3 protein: CASSLRPGEDYEQYF
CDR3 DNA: TGTGCCAGCAGCTTACGCCCCGGGGAAGACTACGAGCAGTACTTC

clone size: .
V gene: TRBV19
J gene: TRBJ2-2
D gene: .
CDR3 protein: CAWSFPNTGELFF
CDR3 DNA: TGTGCCTGGAGTTTTCCGAACACCGGGGAGCTGTTTTTT

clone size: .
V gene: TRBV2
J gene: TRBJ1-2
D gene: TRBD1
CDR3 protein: CASSEVGQLGYTF
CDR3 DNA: TGTGCCAGCAGTGAGGTGGGACAGCTTGGCTACACCTTC

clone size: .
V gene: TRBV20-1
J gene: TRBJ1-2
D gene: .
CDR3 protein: CSARTADRFIDYGYTF
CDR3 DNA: TGCAGTGCTAGAACAGCTGACAGGTTCATCGACTATGGCTACACCTTC

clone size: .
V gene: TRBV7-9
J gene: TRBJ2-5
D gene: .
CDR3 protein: CASSGEGKETQYF
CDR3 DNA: TGTGCCAGCAGCGGAGAGGGTAAAGAGACCCAGTACTTC

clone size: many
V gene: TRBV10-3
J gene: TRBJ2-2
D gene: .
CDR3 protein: CASSAKNTGELFF
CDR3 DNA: TGTGCCAGCAGTGCGAAGAACACCGGGGAGCTGTTTTTT

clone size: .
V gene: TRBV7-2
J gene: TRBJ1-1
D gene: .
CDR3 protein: CASSLARGLNTEAFF
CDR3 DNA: TGTGCCAGCAGCTTAGCGCGAGGTTTGAACACTGAAGCTTTCTTT

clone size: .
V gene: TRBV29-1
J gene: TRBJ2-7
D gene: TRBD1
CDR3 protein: CSSSGQGATYEQYF
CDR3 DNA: TGCAGCTCATCGGGACAGGGGGCGACCTACGAGCAGTACTTC

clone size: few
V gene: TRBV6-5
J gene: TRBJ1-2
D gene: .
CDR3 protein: CASSPTLNYGYTF
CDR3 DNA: TGTGCCAGCAGCCCGACACTTAACTATGGCTACACCTTC

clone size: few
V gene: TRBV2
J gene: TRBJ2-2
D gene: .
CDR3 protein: CASSYGTRNTGELFF
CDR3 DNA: TGTGCCAGCAGTTACGGGACAAGGAACACCGGGGAGCTGTTTTTT

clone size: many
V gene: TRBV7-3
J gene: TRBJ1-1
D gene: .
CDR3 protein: CASSPPGRTNTEAFF
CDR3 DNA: TGTGCCAGCAGCCCTCCGGGACGGACGAACACTGAAGCTTTCTTT

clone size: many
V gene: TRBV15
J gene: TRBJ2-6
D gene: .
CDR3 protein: CATSRAKWAGANVLTF
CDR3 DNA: TGTGCCACCAGCAGAGCCAAGTGGGCTGGGGCCAACGTCCTGACTTTC

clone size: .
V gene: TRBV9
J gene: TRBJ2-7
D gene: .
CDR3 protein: CASSVDPGVGNEQYF
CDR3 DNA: TGTGCCAGCAGCGTAGATCCCGGGGTGGGGAACGAGCAGTACTTC

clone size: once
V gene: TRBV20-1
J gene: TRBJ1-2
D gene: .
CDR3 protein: CSAGSDYGYTF
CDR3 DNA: TGCAGTGCTGGCTCTGACTATGGCTACACCTTC

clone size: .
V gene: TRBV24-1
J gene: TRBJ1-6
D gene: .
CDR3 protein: CASSDSGTGNSPLHF
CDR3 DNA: TGTGCCAGCAGTGACTCCGGGACTGGGAATTCACCCCTCCACTTT

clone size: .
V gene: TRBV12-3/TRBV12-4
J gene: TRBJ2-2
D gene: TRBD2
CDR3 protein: CASTGGVFF
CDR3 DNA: TGTGCCAGCACCGGGGGGGTGTTTTTT

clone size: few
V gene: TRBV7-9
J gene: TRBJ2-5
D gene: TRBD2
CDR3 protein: CASSSPRAGVPETQYF
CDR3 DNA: TGTGCCAGCAGCTCTCCCAGAGCGGGAGTTCCAGAGACCCAGTACTTC

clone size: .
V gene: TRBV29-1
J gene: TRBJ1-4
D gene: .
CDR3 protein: CSVAKDRANEKLFF
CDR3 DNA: TGCAGCGTTGCCAAGGACCGCGCTAATGAAAAACTGTTTTTT

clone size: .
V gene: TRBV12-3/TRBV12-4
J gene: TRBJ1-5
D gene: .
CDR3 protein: CASSFAGVEPQHF
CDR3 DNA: TGTGCCAGCAGTTTTGCCGGGGTTGAGCCCCAGCATTTT

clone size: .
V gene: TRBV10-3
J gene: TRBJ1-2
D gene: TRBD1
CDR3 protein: CASSAGQGSGYTF
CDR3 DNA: TGTGCCAGCAGTGCAGGACAGGGCAGTGGCTACACCTTC

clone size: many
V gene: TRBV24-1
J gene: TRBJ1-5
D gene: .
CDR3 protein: CATSASDTGNQPQHF
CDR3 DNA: TGTGCCACCAGTGCCTCGGACACGGGCAATCAGCCCCAGCATTTT

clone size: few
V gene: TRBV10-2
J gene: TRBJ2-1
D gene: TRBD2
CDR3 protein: CASSGSGSYNEQFF
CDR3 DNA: TGCGCCAGTAGCGGGAGTGGGTCCTACAATGAGCAGTTCTTC

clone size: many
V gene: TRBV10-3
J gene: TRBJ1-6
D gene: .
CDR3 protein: CAISVNYNSPLHF
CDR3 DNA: TGTGCCATCAGTGTAAACTATAATTCACCCCTCCACTTT

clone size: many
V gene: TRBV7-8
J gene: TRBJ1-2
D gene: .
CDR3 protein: CASSLAGAGANYGYTF
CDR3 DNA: TGTGCCAGCAGCTTAGCGGGGGCAGGAGCTAACTATGGCTACACCTTC

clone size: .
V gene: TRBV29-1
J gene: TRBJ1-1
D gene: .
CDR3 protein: CSSRTGMNTEAFF
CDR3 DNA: TGCAGCAGCCGGACGGGGATGAACACTGAAGCTTTCTTT

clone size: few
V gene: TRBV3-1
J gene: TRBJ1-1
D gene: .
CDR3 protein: CASSQEDGEAFF
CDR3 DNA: TGTGCCAGCAGCCAAGAGGATGGGGAAGCTTTCTTT

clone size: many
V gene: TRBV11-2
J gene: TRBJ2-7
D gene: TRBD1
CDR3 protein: CASSSRTGDYEQYF
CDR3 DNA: TGTGCCAGCAGCTCCCGGACAGGGGACTACGAGCAGTACTTC

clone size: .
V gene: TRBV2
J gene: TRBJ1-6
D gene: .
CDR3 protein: CASRDSWASPLHF
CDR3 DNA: TGTGCCAGCAGGGACAGCTGGGCTTCACCCCTCCACTTT